Reported below is one T cell receptor beta chain. There is no known antigen for this receptor. Base quality data are lacking; no much larger clone is found one base away. TCRbeta CDR3 regions were amplified from genomic DNA by means of the immunoSEQ Assay, a bias-controlled multiplex PCR. Processing in the source paper ran as follows. Nucleated cell counts per sample were estimated from amplification of reference gene primers within the assay. To quantify the absolute abundance of each unique TCRbeta CDR3 rearrangement, sequence reads were collapsed and filtered. For each sample, productive Simpson clonality was calculated as the square root of Simpson's diversity index over productive rearrangements. This immuneACCESS table, as held by TCRdb, lists in-frame sequences with V and J called but not all clones. Of the missing ones, under half trace to an unresolved V gene in checked studies; the others have no known cause. V, J and clone size are those of that table, while D and trimming were read from the DNA. Recorded for this sample are approximately 310,000 clones; 85% of them occurred a single time. The ten largest clones take up around 1.9% of the sample.

The germline V and J ends show losses of 5 bases and 7 bases respectively, and no gene match explains 10 bases of the junction. CDR1 SQVTM and CDR2 ANQGSEA were looked up in the germline V gene. From cysteine to phenylalanine, the CDR3 is 13 amino acids long. CDR3 DNA only is kept here, 39 bases in frame from base 1. This entry is derived from a study of blood T cell repertoires in COVID-19 (dated by TCRdb to the early 2020s). Regarding the study in general: The collaborator samples originated in the United States, Italy and Spain and spanned the acute and convalescent phases of COVID-19. The prospective study material was composed of cDNA or gDNA derived from T cells, B-cell-depleted T cells, or PBMCs. Deeply sampled blood TCRbeta repertoires from subjects exposed to, actively infected with, or recovered from COVID-19 were included in the dataset. The repertoires were released in a freely available public database intended as a resource for research on the immune response to SARS-CoV-2. Samples were obtained from the ongoing ImmuneRACE study (first 160 participants) and from some 1,200 subjects provided by 6 global collaborators. The sample metadata nearly always contained a de-identified subject ID, COVID-19 status, age in years and sex. Where available, HLA class I and class II types were obtained from metadata supplied by the sample provider rather than from assay-based typing.

In the prospective study, participants were about 18 to 90 years old, resided in fewer than 25 geographic areas of the United States, and were enrolled through a virtual design. In the prospective study, cohorts were assigned on the basis of participant-reported clinical history obtained from a screening survey and a study questionnaire. Exposed participants were defined as having been in contact with someone with a PCR-confirmed or clinician-diagnosed COVID-19 case within 2 weeks of study entry. In the prospective study, mobile phlebotomists collected whole blood, serum and a nasopharyngeal or oropharyngeal swab from each participant. Over a 2-month period, participants in the prospective study had the option of providing additional blood draws and questionnaires. Before DNA extraction, blood samples from the prospective study were shipped at room temperature or frozen. The full study reports these points: How much clinical and demographic metadata was included differed by source and by participant, and the metadata was provided uncurated.

The chain links TRBV29-1 with TRBJ2-7; the junction holds 8 bases that match TRBD1. The sequenced sample consisted of PBMCs or T cells enriched from blood (not recorded which). The clonotype comes from a woman aged 25 to 39 who had been exposed to COVID-19. This receptor has the CDR3 CSVSPNRGREQYF. At the DNA level, the sequence is TGCAGCGTTTCCCCAAACAGGGGGAGAGAGCAGTACTTC.